This TCR beta chain came from a study of blood T cell repertoires in COVID-19. Background on the study: Some COVID-19 samples were acute and others convalescent; all came from the United States, Italy and Spain. Nucleic acid was either cDNA or gDNA, and it came from T cells, B-cell-depleted T cells, or PBMCs.

Only in-frame clones appear in the TCRdb table, and some are missing; sequencing was by immunoSEQ multiplex PCR. The sample includes about 100,000 clones, roughly 84% of them seen just once. V gave up 1 base and J gave up 7 bases; unmatched junction bases: 7. CDR1 is KGHSH and CDR2 is LQKENI in the germline V gene. This CDR3 has 15 residues. Input material: peripheral blood. The TCR sequence derives from a human donor in a cohort sampled during active COVID-19. The chain is built from TRBV18 and TRBJ2-1; 7 nucleotides align to TRBD2. The CDR3 sequence: CASSPLLASMNEQFF. For the CDR3, the DNA is TGTGCCAGCTCACCACTACTAGCGAGTATGAATGAGCAGTTCTTC.